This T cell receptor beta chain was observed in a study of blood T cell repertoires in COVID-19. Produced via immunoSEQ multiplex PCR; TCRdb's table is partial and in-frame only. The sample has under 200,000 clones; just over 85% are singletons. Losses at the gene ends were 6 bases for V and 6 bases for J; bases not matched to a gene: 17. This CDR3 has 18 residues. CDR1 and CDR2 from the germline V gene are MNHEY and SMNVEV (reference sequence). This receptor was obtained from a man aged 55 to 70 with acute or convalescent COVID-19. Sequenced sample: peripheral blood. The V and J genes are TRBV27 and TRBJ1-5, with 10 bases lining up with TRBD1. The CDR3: CASRKEKHGTGEGQPQHF. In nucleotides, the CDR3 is TGTGCCAGCAGAAAAGAAAAGCACGGGACAGGGGAGGGTCAGCCCCAGCATTTT.